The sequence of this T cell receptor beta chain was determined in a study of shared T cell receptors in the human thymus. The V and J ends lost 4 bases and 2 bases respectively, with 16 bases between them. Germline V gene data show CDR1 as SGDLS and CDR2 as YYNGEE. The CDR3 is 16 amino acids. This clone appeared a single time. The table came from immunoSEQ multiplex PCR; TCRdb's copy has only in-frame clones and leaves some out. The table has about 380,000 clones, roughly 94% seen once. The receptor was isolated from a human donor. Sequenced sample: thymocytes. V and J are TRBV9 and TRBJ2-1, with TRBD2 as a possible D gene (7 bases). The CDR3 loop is CASSLRGGGPYNEQFF. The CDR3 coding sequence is TGTGCCAGCAGCCTACGAGGGGGAGGGCCCTACAATGAGCAGTTCTTC.